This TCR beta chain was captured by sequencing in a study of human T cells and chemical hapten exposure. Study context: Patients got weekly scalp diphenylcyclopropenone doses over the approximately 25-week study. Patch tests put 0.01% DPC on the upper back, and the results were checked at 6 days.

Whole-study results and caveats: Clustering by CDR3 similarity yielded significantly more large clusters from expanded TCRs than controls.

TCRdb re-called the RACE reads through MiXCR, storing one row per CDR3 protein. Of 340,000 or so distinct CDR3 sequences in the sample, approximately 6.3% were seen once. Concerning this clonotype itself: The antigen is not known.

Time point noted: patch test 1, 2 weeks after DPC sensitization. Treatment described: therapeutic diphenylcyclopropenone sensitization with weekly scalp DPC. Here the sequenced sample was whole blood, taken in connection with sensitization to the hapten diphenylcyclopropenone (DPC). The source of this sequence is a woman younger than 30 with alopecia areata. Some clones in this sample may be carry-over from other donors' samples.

CDR3 in DNA: TGTGCCAGCAGCTTATTTGGACAGGGACTCAATGGCTACACCTTC. This sequence encodes CASSLFGQGLNGYTF. The J gene is TRBJ1-2, the V gene TRBV7-2; 8 bases are a match to TRBD1. Germline V lookup: CDR1 SGHTA, CDR2 FQGNSA. Losses at the gene ends were 2 bases for V and 6 bases for J; bases not matched to a gene: 8. CDR3 size: 15 residues.